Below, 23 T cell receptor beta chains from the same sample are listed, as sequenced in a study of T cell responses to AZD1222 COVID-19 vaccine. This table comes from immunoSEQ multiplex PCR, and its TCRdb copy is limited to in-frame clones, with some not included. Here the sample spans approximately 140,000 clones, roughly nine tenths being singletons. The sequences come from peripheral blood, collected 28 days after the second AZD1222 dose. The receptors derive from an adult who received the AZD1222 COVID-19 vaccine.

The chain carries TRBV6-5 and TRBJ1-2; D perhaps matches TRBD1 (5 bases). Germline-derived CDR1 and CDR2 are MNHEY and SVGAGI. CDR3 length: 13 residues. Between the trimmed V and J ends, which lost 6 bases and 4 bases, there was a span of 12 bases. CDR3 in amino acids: CASRTSGSYGYTF. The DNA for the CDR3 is TGTGCCAGCAGAACCTCAGGGTCCTATGGCTACACCTTC.

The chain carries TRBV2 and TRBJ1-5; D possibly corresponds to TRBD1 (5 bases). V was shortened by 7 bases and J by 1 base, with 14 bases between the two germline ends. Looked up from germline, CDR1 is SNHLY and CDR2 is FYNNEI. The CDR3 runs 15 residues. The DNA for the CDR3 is TGTGCCAGCACCGTGGGGGGGAACAGCAATCAGCCCCAGCATTTT. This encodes CASTVGGNSNQPQHF.

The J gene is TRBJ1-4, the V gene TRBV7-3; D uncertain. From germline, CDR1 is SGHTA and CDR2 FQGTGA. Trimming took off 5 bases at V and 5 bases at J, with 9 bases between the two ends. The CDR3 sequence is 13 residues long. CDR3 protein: CASSRTGNEKLFF. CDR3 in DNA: TGTGCCAGCAGCCGGACGGGGAATGAAAAACTGTTTTTT.

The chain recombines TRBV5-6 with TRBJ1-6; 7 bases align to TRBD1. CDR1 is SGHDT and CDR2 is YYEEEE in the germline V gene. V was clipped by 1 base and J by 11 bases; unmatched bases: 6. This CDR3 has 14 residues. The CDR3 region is CASSLLTGNTPLHF. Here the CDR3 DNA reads TGTGCCAGCAGCTTGCTGACAGGGAATACACCCCTCCACTTT.

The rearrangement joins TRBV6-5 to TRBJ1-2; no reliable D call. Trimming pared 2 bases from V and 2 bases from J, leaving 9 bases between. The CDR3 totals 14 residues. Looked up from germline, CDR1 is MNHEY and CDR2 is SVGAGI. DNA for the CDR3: TGTGCCAGCAGTTACAAGGGCGGAAACTATGGCTACACCTTC. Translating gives CASSYKGGNYGYTF.

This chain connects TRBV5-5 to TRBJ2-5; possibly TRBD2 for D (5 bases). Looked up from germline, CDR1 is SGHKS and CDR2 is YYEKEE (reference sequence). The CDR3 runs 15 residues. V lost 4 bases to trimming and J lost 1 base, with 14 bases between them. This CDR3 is CASSLPGGGQETQYF. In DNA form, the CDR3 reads TGTGCCAGCAGCCTCCCAGGAGGAGGCCAAGAGACCCAGTACTTC.

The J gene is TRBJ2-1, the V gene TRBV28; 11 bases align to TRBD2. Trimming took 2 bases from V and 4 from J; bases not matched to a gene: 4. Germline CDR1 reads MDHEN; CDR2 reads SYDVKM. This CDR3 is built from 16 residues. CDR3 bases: TGTGCCAGCAGTTTACTAGCGGGAGGTGGGTACAATGAGCAGTTCTTC. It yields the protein CASSLLAGGGYNEQFF. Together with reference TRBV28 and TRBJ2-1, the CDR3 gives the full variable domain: DVKVTQSSRYLVKRTGEKVFLECVQDMDHENMFWYRQDPGLGLRLIYFSYDVKMKEKGDIPEGYSVSREKKERFSLILESASTNQTSMYLCASSLLAGGGYNEQFFGPGTRLTVL.

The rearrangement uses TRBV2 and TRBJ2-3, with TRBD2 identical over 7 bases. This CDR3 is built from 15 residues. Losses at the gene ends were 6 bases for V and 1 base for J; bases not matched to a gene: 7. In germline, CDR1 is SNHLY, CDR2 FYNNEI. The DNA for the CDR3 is TGTGCCAGCAGCGCCCAGGGAGGGGGCACAGATACGCAGTATTTT. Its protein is CASSAQGGGTDTQYF.

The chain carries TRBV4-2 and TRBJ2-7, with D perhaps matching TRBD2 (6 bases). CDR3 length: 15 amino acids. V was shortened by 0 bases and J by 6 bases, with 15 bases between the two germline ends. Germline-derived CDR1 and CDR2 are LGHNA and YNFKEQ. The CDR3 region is CASSQEGGRRSEQYF. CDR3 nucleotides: TGTGCCAGCAGCCAAGAGGGGGGACGGCGCAGCGAGCAGTACTTC.

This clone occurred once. In nucleotides, the CDR3 is TGTGCCAGCAGCTTTGACAGGGTTAGCACTGAAGCTTTCTTT. It encodes CASSFDRVSTEAFF. The V and J genes are TRBV7-2 and TRBJ1-1; 7 bases agree with TRBD1. With 3 bases clipped from V and 4 bases from J, the junction kept 5 bases outside the gene matches. There are 14 residues in the CDR3. Germline CDR1 is SGHTA and CDR2 is FQGNSA.

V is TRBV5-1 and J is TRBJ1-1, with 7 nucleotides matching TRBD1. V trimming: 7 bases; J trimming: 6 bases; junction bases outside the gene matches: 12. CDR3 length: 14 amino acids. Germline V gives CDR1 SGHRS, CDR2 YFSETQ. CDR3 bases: TGCGCCAGCTCCTCAATCTCGGGACAGTCTGAAGCTTTCTTT. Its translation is CASSSISGQSEAFF.

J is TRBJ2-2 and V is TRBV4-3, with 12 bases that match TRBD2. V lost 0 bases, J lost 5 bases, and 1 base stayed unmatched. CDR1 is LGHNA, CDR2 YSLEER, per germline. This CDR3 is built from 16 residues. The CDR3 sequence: CASSQETSGGTGELFF. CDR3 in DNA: TGCGCCAGCAGCCAAGAAACTAGCGGGGGGACCGGGGAGCTGTTTTTT.

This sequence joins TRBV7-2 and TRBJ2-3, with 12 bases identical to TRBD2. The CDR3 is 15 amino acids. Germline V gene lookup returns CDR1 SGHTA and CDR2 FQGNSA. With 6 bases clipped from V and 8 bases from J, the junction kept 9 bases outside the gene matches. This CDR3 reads CASSSSGRAAGTQYF. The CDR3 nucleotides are TGTGCCAGCAGTTCTAGCGGGAGGGCCGCGGGTACGCAGTATTTT.

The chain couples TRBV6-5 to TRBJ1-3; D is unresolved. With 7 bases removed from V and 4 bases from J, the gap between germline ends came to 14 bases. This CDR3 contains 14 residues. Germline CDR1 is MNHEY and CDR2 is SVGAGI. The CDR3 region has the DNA TGTGCCAGCACTTCGACTGGAGGGGGAAACACCATATATTTT. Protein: CASTSTGGGNTIYF.

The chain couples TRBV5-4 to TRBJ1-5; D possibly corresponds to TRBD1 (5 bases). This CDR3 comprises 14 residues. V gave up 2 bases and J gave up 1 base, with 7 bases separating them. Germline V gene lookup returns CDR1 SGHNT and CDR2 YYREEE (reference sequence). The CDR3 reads CASSFQGSNQPQHF. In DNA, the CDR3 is TGTGCCAGCAGCTTCCAGGGCAGCAATCAGCCCCAGCATTTT.

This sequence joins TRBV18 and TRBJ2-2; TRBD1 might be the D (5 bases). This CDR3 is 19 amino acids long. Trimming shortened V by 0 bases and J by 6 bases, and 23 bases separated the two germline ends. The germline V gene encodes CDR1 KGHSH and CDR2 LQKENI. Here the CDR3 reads CASSPPGRQASLRAGELFF. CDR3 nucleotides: TGTGCCAGCTCACCACCGGGGCGCCAAGCCTCCCTAAGGGCCGGGGAGCTGTTTTTT.

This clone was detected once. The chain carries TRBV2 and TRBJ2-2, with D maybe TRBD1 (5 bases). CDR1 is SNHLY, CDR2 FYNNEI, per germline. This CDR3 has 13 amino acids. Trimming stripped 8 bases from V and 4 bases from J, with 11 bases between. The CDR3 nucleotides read TGTGCCAGCCGAGGTGGGGCCACCGGGGAGCTGTTTTTT. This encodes CASRGGATGELFF. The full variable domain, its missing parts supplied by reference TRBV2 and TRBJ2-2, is EPEVTQTPSHQVTQMGQEVILRCVPISNHLYFYWYRQILGQKVEFLVSFYNNEISEKSEIFDDQFSVERPDGSNFTLKIRSTKLEDSAMYFCASRGGATGELFFGEGSRLTVL.

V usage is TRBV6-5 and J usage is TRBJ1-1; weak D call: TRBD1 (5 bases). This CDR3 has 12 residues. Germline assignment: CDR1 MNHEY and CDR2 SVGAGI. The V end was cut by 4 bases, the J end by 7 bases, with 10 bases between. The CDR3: CASSSNTGEAFF. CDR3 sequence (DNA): TGTGCCAGCAGTTCCAATACAGGTGAAGCTTTCTTT.

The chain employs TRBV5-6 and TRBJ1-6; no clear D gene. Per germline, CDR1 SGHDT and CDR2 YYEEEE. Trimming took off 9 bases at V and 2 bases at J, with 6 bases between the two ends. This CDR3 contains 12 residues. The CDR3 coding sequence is TGTGCCACCTCTACCTATAATTCACCCCTCCACTTT. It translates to CATSTYNSPLHF.

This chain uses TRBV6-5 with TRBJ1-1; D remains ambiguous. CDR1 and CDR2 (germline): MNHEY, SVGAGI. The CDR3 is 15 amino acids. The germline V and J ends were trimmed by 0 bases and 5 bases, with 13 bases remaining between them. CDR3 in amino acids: CASSYSGRRGTEAFF. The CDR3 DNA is TGTGCCAGCAGTTACTCAGGGCGTAGAGGTACTGAAGCTTTCTTT.

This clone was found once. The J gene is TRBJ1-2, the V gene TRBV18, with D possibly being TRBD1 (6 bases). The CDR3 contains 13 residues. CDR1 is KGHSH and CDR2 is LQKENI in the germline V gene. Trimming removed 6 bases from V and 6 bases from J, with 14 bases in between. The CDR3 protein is CASSTRGADGYTF. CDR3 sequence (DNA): TGTGCCAGCTCGACGCGGGGGGCTGATGGCTACACCTTC. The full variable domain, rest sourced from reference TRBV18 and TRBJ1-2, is NAGVMQNPRHLVRRRGQEARLRCSPMKGHSHVYWYRQLPEEGLKFMVYLQKENIIDESGMPKERFSAEFPKEGPSILRIQQVVRGDSAAYFCASSTRGADGYTFGSGTRLTVV.

CDR3 loop: CASSSQDYGYTF. The CDR3 coding sequence is TGTGCCAGCTCGTCGCAGGACTATGGCTACACCTTC. V and J are TRBV18 and TRBJ1-2; no firm D call. V lost 6 bases to trimming and J lost 3 bases, with 8 bases between them. This CDR3 region has 12 residues. Germline CDR1 is KGHSH and CDR2 is LQKENI.

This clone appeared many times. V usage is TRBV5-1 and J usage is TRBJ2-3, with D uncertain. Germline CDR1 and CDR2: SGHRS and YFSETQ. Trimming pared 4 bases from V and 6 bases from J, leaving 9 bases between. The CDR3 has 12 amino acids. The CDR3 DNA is TGCGCCAGCAGCCGTGCCTCGGATACGCAGTATTTT. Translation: CASSRASDTQYF.